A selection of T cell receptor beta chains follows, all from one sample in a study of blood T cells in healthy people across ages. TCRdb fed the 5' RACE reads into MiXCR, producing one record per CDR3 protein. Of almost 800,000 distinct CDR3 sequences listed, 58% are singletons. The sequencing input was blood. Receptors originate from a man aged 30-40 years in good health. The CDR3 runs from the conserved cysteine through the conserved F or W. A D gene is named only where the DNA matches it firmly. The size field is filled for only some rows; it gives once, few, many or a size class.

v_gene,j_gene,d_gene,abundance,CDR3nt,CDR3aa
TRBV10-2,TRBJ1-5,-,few,TGCGCCAGCAGTCGAGAGCGCCGAGACCAGCCCCAGCATTTT,CASSRERRDQPQHF
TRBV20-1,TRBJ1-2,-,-,TGCAGTGCTGGGGCCTATGGCTACACCTTC,CSAGAYGYTF
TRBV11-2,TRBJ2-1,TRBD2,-,TGTGCCAGCAGCTTGCTAGCGGGGGGGGATGAGCAGTTCTTC,CASSLLAGGDEQFF
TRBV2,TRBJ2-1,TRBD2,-,TGTGCCAGCACCCCAAAGGCAACGGGAGGGTTTGGTGAGCAGTTCTTC,CASTPKATGGFGEQFF
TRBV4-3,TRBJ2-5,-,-,TGCGCCAGCAGCCAAGGTTTCTCGGGTGGGAGAAAAGAGACCCAGTACTTC,CASSQGFSGGRKETQYF
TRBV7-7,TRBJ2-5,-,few,TGTGCCAGCAGCCCAACGGCCAGAGGGGCCCAAGAGACCCAGTACTTC,CASSPTARGAQETQYF
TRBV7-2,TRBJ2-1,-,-,TGTGCCAGCAAGCGGACAGCCATCACGTTCTTC,CASKRTAITFF
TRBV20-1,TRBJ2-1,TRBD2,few,TGCAGTGCTAGAGTAGGACTAGCGGGGGTTGTGAATGAGCAGTTCTTC,CSARVGLAGVVNEQFF
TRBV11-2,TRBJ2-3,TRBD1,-,TGTGCCAGCAGTCCCACGGGACAGCTATTCACAGATACGCAGTATTTT,CASSPTGQLFTDTQYF
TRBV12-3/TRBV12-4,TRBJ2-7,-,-,TGTGCCAGCAGTTTAGATACTCCATCGTACGAGCAGTACTTC,CASSLDTPSYEQYF
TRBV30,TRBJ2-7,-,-,TGTGCCTGGAGTGTTTGGGGGCTGGCCAACGAGCGGTACTTC,CAWSVWGLANERYF
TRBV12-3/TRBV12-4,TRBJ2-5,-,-,TGTGCCAGCAGCGAACACGGGGGCGGGCTTAAAGAGACCCAGTACTTC,CASSEHGGGLKETQYF
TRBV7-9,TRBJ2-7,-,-,TGTGCCAGCAGCACCCAGGACCCCTACTACGAGCAGTACTTC,CASSTQDPYYEQYF
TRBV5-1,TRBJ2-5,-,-,TGCGCCAGCAGCGGTTCGGGGAACCAAGAGACCCAGTACTTC,CASSGSGNQETQYF
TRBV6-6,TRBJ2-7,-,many,TGTGCCAGCAGTTGGGACACTACCGAGCAGTACTTC,CASSWDTTEQYF
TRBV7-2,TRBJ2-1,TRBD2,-,TGTGCCAGCAGCCTCCGCCTATTTGCGGGGGGATGGAATGAGCAGTTCTTC,CASSLRLFAGGWNEQFF
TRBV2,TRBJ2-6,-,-,TGTGCCAGCAGTGAGTGGGGGAGCTCTGGGGCCAACGTCCTGACTTTC,CASSEWGSSGANVLTF
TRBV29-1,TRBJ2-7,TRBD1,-,TGCAGCGTTGAAGATCCCGGGACAGGGAGCTCCTACGAGCAGTACTTC,CSVEDPGTGSSYEQYF
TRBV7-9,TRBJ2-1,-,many,TGTGCCAGCAGCTCAGTAGACAGGCCGGGTAATGAGCAGTTCTTC,CASSSVDRPGNEQFF
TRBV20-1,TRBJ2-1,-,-,TGCAGTGCCGGGGTTGCTTCCATCGCCGACAATGAGCAGTTCTTC,CSAGVASIADNEQFF
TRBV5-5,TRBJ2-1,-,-,TGTGCCAGCAGTTCCGGACGTACTCTCTACAATGAGCAGTTCTTC,CASSSGRTLYNEQFF
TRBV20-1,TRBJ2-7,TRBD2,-,TGCAGTGCTAGTGCGGGACTAGCCCGCGAGCAGTACTTC,CSASAGLAREQYF
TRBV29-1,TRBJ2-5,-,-,TGCAGCGTTGATTCTGGAGGGAAGACCCAGTACTTC,CSVDSGGKTQYF
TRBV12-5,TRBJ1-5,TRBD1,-,TGTGCTAGTGGTTTCTATTGGGGACAGGGGAGGGTGCAGCCCCAGCATTTT,CASGFYWGQGRVQPQHF
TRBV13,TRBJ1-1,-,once,TGTGCCAGCACCAAGTGGAACACTGAAGCTTTCTTT,CASTKWNTEAFF
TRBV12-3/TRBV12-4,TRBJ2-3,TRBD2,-,TGTGCCAGCAGCCCCGTAGCGGGGGCCACGCAGTATTTT,CASSPVAGATQYF
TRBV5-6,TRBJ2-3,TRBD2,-,TGTGCCAGCAGCTTGGATCGCGGGGGAAACACAGATACGCAGTATTTT,CASSLDRGGNTDTQYF
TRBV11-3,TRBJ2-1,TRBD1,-,TGTGCCAGCAGCCTTGGCCGGACAGGGCATGAGCAGTTCTTC,CASSLGRTGHEQFF
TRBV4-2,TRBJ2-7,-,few,TGTGCCAGCAGCCAAGGCCTACAGATCTACGAGCAGTACTTC,CASSQGLQIYEQYF
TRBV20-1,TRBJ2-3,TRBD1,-,TGCAGTGCTTATCCGTCCAGGGGGAAGGGAGATACGCAGTATTTT,CSAYPSRGKGDTQYF
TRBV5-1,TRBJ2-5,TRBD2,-,TGCGCCAGCAGCTCCTTGTTTAGCGGGAGGGGAGAGACCCAGTACTTC,CASSSLFSGRGETQYF
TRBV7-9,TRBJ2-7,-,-,TGTGCCAGCATCCTCGAAACAGGGCACGAGCAGTACTTC,CASILETGHEQYF
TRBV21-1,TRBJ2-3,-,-,TGTGCCAGCAGCGCCCGCTCCCTCACAGATACGCAGTATTTT,CASSARSLTDTQYF
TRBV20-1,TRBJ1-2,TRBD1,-,TGCAGTGCTCCTCCAGGGGGCCGGGGCTACACCTTC,CSAPPGGRGYTF
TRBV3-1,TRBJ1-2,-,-,TGTGCCAGCAGCCAAGGGGCAGGGCTGAACTATGGCTACACCTTC,CASSQGAGLNYGYTF
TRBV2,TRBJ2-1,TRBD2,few,TGTGCCAGCAGAAGCAAACCGGGACTAGCGGGCCATGAGCAGTTCTTC,CASRSKPGLAGHEQFF
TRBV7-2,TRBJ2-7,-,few,TGTGCCAGCAGCTCCGGACTATCCACCTACGAGCAGTACTTC,CASSSGLSTYEQYF
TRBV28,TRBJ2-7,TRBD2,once,TGTGCCAGCAGTTGGGGGAGGGGTGCCTACGAGCAGTACTTC,CASSWGRGAYEQYF
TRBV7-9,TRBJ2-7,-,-,TGTGCCAGCAGCCTTTGGACTGATTTTTACGAGCAGTACTTC,CASSLWTDFYEQYF
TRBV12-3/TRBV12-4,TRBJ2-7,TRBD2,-,TGTGCCAGCAGTCTTAGCGGGCCCCACTCCTACGAGCAGTACTTC,CASSLSGPHSYEQYF
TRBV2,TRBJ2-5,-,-,TGTGCCAGCGTCTTACTCCGACAAGGGGTGATTGGGCAGTACTTC,CASVLLRQGVIGQYF
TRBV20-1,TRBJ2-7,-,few,TGCAGTGCTAGAAGTACCTACGAGCAGTACTTC,CSARSTYEQYF
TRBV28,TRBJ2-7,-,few,TGTGCCAGCCGAAGAACTGGCTTATTCGAGCAGTACTTC,CASRRTGLFEQYF
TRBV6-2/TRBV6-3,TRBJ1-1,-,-,TGTGCCAGCAGTTTATTCACTGAAGCTTTCTTT,CASSLFTEAFF
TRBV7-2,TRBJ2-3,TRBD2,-,TGTGCCAGCAGCGGCCGTATGACTAGCTCAGATACGCAGTATTTT,CASSGRMTSSDTQYF
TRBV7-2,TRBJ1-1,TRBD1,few,TGTGCCAGCAGCTTAAGACAGGGGGCAGGCACTGAAGCTTTCTTT,CASSLRQGAGTEAFF
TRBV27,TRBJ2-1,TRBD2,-,TGTGCCAGCGCACTAGCGTCCCTGGGCTACAATGAGCAGTTCTTC,CASALASLGYNEQFF
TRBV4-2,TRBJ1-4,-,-,TGTGCCAGCAGCCACCCAGGGAGACCGCATGAAAAACTGTTTTTT,CASSHPGRPHEKLFF
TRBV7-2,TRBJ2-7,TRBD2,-,TGTGCCAGCAGCTGGGGACTAGCGGGAGGGTTCAGTGAGCAGTACTTC,CASSWGLAGGFSEQYF
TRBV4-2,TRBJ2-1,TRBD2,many,TGTGCCAGCAGCCAAGATAGGTGGGACTACCTATACAATGAGCAGTTCTTC,CASSQDRWDYLYNEQFF
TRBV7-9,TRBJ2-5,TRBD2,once,TGTGCCAGCAGCTTACCCGGGACTAGCGGGAGGAATGAGCAGTACTTC,CASSLPGTSGRNEQYF